This T cell receptor beta chain comes out of a study of Ad26.COV2.S vaccination and SARS-CoV-2 variants. Study results and limitations: Participants in the vaccine arm had higher spike-specific TCR breadth; placebo recipients had lower. It was reported that spike-specific CD8+ and CD4+ T cell responses were substantially broad after vaccination. Those who received vaccine or placebo ended up with similar non-spike TCR breadth. The TCR breadth and depth analyses may have understated or missed part of the total T cell responses.

Per the germline V gene, CDR1 is MGHRA and CDR2 is YSYEKL. The CDR3 has 14 residues. Deletions cut 0 bases from V and 4 bases from J, with 9 bases between. Points on this clone: Its specificity is unknown.

Sequencing used immunoSEQ multiplex PCR; TCRdb keeps in-frame clones, though not all of them. Among roughly 150,000 clones listed, about nine tenths were seen once. Sequenced here: peripheral blood, sampled after recovery from COVID-19. This receptor was taken from a human donor who had recovered from COVID-19. This chain joins TRBV4-1 and TRBJ1-2; D is unclear. The CDR3 sequence: CASSQDIGVYGYTF. DNA of the CDR3: TGCGCCAGCAGCCAAGACATCGGGGTCTATGGCTACACCTTC.